Below, 6 T cell receptor beta chains from the same sample are listed, as sequenced in a study of blood T cell repertoires in COVID-19. Assay: immunoSEQ multiplex PCR; the TCRdb copy retains only in-frame clones and omits some. The sample has some 45,000 clones, approximately 85% seen once. Sequencing was carried out using peripheral blood. The receptors shown here come from a woman over 75 with acute or convalescent COVID-19.

The chain joins TRBV10-3 to TRBJ2-5; D remains unclear. The germline CDR1 and CDR2 sequences are ENHRY and SYGVKD. The CDR3 is 13 residues long. The V and J ends lost 3 bases and 2 bases respectively, with 7 bases between them. The CDR3, as DNA: TGTGCCATCAGTGAATCCCGTCAAGAGACCCAGTACTTC. It specifies CAISESRQETQYF.

This clone was recorded only once. J is TRBJ1-2 and V is TRBV9; D may be TRBD1 (5 bases). The V gene's germline CDR1 is SGDLS and CDR2 YYNGEE. This CDR3 has 16 residues. The V and J ends lost 4 bases and 0 bases respectively, with 16 bases between them. CDR3 nucleotide sequence: TGTGCCAGCAGCCCCTCCGGGCAGGGCGCTAACTATGGCTACACCTTC. This gives the protein CASSPSGQGANYGYTF.

This clone came up a few times. The J gene is TRBJ2-7, the V gene TRBV6-5; D perhaps matches TRBD2 (5 bases). From germline, CDR1 is MNHEY and CDR2 SVGAGI. The CDR3 is 13 amino acids. The germline V and J ends were trimmed by 6 bases and 2 bases, with 11 bases remaining between them. The CDR3 DNA is TGTGCCAGCAGGTCGGGGTCCCCCTACGAGCAGTACTTC. It codes for CASRSGSPYEQYF.

This clone was detected a few times. This rearrangement joins TRBV7-6 to TRBJ2-7; 10 bases match TRBD2. The CDR3 is 15 residues long. J lost 5 bases, V lost 1 base, and 5 bases had no gene match. The V gene's germline CDR1 is SGHVS and CDR2 FNYEAQ. The CDR3 coding sequence is TGTGCCAGCAGCTTAGGTACGCTAGCGGGGGACGAGCAGTACTTC. This sequence encodes CASSLGTLAGDEQYF.

V gene TRBV9 combines with J gene TRBJ2-1, with a tentative D call TRBD1 (5 bases). CDR1 SGDLS and CDR2 YYNGEE come from the germline V gene. The CDR3 contains 16 residues. The V gene lost 0 bases and the J gene lost 3 bases, with 13 bases spanning the gap. The CDR3 spells CASSVVRQTNYNEQFF. The CDR3, as DNA: TGTGCCAGCAGCGTAGTTCGACAGACGAACTACAATGAGCAGTTCTTC.

This chain uses TRBV3-1 (or the pseudogene TRBV3-2) with TRBJ2-7; possible D gene TRBD2, 5 bases. Trimming took off 0 bases at V and 7 bases at J, with 13 bases between the two ends. This CDR3 contains 14 residues. Germline V gives CDR1 LGHDT, CDR2 YNNKEL (reference sequence). The CDR3 DNA reads TGTGCCAGCAGCCAAGACAAGGGAGTCCGAGAGCAGTACTTC. Encoded protein: CASSQDKGVREQYF.